This TCR beta chain was recovered during a study of blood T cell repertoires in COVID-19. Germline V lookup: CDR1 SGHRS, CDR2 YFSETQ. This CDR3 is built from 15 residues. Trimming took off 0 bases at V and 6 bases at J, with 12 bases between the two ends. Here immunoSEQ multiplex PCR was the method, and the copy in TCRdb shows in-frame clones only, minus some. The repertoire consists of 350,000 to 400,000 clones, with around nine tenths occurring once and the leading ten covering approximately 1.5%. Participant-given clinical history determined each cohort assignment. The clonotype comes from a woman between 25 and 40 years old who had recovered from COVID-19. Material for sequencing was PBMCs or T cells enriched from blood (not recorded which). V and J are TRBV5-1 and TRBJ1-4; D possibly corresponds to TRBD1 (6 bases). The CDR3 sequence: CASSLEGGGHEKLFF. The CDR3 bases are TGCGCCAGCAGCTTGGAAGGGGGAGGGCATGAAAAACTGTTTTTT.